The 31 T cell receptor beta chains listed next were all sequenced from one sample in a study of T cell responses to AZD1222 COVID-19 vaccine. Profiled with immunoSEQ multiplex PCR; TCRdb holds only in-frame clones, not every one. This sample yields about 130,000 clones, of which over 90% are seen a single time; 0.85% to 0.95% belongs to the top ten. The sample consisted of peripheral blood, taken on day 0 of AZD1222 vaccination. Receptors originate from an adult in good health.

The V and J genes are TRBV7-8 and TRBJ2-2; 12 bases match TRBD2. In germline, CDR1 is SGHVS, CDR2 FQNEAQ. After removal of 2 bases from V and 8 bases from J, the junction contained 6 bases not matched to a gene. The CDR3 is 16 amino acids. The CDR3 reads CASSLLAGGRSGELFF. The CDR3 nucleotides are TGTGCCAGCAGCTTACTAGCGGGGGGGCGTTCAGGGGAGCTGTTTTTT.

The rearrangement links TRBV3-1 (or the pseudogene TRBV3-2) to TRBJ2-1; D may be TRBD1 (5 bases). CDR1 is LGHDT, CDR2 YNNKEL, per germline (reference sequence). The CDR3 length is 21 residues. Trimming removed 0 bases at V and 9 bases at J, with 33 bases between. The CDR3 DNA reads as TGTGCCAGCAGCCAAGAAAGGTTGCAGGGCCTACAAGCAACTCTTACCGGTGAGCAGTTCTTC. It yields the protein CASSQERLQGLQATLTGEQFF.

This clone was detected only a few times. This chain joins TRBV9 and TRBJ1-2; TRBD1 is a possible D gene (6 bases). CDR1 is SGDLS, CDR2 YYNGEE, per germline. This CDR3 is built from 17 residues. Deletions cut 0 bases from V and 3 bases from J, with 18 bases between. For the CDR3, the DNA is TGTGCCAGCAGCGTAGGGGGGCGCGGATCCCCCTACTATGGCTACACCTTC. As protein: CASSVGGRGSPYYGYTF.

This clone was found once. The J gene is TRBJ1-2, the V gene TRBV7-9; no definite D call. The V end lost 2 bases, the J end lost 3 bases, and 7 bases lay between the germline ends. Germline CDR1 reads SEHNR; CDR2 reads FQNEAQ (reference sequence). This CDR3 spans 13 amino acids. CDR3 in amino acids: CASSLPGDYGYTF. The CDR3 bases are TGTGCCAGCAGCTTACCAGGAGACTATGGCTACACCTTC.

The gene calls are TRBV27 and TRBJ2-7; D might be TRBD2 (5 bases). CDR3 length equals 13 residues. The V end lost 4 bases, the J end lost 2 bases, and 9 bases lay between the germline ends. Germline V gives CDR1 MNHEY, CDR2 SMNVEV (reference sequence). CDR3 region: CASSSYGTYEQYF. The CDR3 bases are TGTGCCAGCAGTTCCTACGGGACCTACGAGCAGTACTTC.

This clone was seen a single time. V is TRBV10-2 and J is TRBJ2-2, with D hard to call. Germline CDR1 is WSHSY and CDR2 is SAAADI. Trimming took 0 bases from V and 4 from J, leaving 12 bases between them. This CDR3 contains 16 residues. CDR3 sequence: CASSESRLGSTGELFF. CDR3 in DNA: TGCGCCAGCAGTGAGTCTCGATTAGGTAGCACCGGGGAGCTGTTTTTT.

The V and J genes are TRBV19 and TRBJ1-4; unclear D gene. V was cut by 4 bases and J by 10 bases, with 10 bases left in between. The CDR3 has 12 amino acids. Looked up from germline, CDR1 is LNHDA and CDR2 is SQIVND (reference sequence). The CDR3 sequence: CASSTPPSKLFF. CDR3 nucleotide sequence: TGTGCCAGTAGTACCCCTCCATCAAAACTGTTTTTT. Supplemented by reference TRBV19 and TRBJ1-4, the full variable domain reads DGGITQSPKYLFRKEGQNVTLSCEQNLNHDAMYWYRQDPGQGLRLIYYSQIVNDFQKGDIAEGYSVSREKKESFPLTVTSAQKNPTAFYLCASSTPPSKLFFGSGTQLSVL.

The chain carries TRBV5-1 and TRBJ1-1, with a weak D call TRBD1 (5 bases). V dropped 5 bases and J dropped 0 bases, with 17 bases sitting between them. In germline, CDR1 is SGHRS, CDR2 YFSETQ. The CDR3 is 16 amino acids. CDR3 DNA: TGCGCCAGCAGTTTGTGGGGCGAACCTATGAACACTGAAGCTTTCTTT. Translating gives CASSLWGEPMNTEAFF.

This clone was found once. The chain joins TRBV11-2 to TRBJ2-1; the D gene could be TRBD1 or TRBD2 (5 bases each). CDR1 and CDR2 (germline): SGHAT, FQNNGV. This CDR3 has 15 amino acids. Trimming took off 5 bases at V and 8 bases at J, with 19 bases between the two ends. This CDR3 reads CASSVPGRGIYEQFF. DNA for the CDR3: TGTGCCAGCAGCGTACCGGGACGAGGGATTTATGAGCAGTTCTTC. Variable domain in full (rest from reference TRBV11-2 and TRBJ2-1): EAGVAQSPRYKIIEKRQSVAFWCNPISGHATLYWYQQILGQGPKLLIQFQNNGVVDDSQLPKDRFSAERLKGVDSTLKIQPAKLEDSAVYLCASSVPGRGIYEQFFGPGTRLTVL.

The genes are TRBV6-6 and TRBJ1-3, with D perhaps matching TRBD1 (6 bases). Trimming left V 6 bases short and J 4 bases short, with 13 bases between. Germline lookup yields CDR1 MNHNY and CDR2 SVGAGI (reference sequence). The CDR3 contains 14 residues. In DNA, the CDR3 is TGTGCCAGCAGGGAACAGGGCTTAGGAAACACCATATATTTT. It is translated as CASREQGLGNTIYF.

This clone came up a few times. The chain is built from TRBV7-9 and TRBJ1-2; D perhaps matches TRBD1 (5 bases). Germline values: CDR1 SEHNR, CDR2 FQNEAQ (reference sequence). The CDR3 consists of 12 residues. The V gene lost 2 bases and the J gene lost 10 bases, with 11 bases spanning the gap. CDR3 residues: CASSLQGEAYTF. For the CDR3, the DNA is TGTGCCAGCAGCTTACAGGGCGAAGCCTACACCTTC. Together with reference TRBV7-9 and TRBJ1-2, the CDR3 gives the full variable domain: DTGVSQNPRHKITKRGQNVTFRCDPISEHNRLYWYRQTLGQGPEFLTYFQNEAQLEKSRLLSDRFSAERPKGSFSTLEIQRTEQGDSAMYLCASSLQGEAYTFGSGTRLTVV.

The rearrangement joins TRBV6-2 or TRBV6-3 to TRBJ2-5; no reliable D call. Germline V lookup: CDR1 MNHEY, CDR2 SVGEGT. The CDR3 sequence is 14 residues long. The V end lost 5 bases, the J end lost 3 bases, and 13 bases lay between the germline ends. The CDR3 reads CASSVMGSEETQYF. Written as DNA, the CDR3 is TGTGCCAGCAGTGTAATGGGCAGCGAAGAGACCCAGTACTTC.

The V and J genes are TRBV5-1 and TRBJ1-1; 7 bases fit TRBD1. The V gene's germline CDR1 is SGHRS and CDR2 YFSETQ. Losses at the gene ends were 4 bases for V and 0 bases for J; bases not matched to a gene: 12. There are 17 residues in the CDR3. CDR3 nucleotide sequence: TGCGCCAGCAGCGTACCGCCGGGACAGACCATGAACACTGAAGCTTTCTTT. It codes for CASSVPPGQTMNTEAFF. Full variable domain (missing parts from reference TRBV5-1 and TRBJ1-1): KAGVTQTPRYLIKTRGQQVTLSCSPISGHRSVSWYQQTPGQGLQFLFEYFSETQRNKGNFPGRFSGRQFSNSRSEMNVSTLELGDSALYLCASSVPPGQTMNTEAFFGQGTRLTVV.

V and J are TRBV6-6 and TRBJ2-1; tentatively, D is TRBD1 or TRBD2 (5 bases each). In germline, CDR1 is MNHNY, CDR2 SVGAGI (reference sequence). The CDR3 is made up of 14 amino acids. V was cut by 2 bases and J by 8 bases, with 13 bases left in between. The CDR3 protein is CASSYVLGVDEQFF. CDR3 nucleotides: TGTGCCAGCAGTTACGTCCTGGGGGTGGATGAGCAGTTCTTC.

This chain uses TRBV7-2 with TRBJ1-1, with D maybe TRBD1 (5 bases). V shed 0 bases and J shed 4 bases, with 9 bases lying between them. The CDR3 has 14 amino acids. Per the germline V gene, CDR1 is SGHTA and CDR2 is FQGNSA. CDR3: CASSLALGGTEAFF. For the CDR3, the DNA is TGTGCCAGCAGCTTAGCGCTCGGGGGCACTGAAGCTTTCTTT.

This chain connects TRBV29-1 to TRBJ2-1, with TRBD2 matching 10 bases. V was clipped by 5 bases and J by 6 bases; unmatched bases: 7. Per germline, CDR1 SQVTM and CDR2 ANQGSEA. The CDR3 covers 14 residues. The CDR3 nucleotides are TGCAGCGTTACCCAAGCGGGGGGGCCCAATGAGCAGTTCTTC. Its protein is CSVTQAGGPNEQFF.

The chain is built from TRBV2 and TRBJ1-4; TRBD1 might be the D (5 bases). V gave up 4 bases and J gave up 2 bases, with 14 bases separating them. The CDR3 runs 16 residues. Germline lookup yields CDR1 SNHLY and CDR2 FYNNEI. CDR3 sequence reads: CASSAVLGRTNEKLFF. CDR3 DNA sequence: TGTGCCAGCAGTGCGGTATTGGGGCGTACTAATGAAAAACTGTTTTTT.

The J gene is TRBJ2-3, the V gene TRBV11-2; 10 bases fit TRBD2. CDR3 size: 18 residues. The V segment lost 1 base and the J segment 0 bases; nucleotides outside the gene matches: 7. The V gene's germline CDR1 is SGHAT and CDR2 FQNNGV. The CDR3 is CASSLGLAGVTSTDTQYF. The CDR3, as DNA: TGTGCCAGCAGCTTAGGCCTAGCGGGGGTAACTAGCACAGATACGCAGTATTTT.

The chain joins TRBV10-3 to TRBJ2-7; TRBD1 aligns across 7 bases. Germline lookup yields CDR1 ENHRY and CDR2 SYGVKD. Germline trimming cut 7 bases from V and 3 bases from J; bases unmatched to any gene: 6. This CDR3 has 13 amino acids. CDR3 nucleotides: TGTGCCATCACCAAACGGGACAGCTACGAGCAGTACTTC. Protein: CAITKRDSYEQYF.

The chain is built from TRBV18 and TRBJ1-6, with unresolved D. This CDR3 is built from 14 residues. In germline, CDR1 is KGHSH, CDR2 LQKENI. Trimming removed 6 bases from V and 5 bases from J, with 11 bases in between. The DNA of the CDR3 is TGTGCCAGCTCCCAAGACGTTGATAATTCACCCCTCCACTTT. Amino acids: CASSQDVDNSPLHF.

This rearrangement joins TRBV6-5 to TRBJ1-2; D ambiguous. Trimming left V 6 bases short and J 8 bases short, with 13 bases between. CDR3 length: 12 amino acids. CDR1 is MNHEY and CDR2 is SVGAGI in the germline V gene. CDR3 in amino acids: CASRDSIRGYTF. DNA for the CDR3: TGTGCCAGCAGAGACTCAATCCGGGGCTACACCTTC.

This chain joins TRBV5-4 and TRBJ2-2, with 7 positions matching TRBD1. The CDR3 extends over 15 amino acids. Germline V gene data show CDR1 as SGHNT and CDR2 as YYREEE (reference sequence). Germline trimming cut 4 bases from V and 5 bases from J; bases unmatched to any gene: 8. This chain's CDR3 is CASSLGQWNTGELFF. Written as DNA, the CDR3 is TGTGCCAGCAGCCTGGGACAGTGGAATACCGGGGAGCTGTTTTTT. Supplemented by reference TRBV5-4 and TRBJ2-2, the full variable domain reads ETGVTQSPTHLIKTRGQQVTLRCSSQSGHNTVSWYQQALGQGPQFIFQYYREEENGRGNFPPRFSGLQFPNYSSELNVNALELDDSALYLCASSLGQWNTGELFFGEGSRLTVL.

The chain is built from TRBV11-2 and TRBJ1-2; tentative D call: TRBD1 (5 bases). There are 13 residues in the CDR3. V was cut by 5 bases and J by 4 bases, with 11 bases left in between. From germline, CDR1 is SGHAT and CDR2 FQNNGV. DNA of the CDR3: TGTGCCAGCAGCCCCGCAGGGAGCTATGGCTACACCTTC. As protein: CASSPAGSYGYTF.

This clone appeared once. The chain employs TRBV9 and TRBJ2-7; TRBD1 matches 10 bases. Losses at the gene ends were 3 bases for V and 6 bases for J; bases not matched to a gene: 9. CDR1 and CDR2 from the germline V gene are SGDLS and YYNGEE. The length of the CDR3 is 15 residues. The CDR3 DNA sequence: TGTGCCAGCAGCGCCTCCGGGACAGGGGCGGTCGAGCAGTACTTC. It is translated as CASSASGTGAVEQYF.

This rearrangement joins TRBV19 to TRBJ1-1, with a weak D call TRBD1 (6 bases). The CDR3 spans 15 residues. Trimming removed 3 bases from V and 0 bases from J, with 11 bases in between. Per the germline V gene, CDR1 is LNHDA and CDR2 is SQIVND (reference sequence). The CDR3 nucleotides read TGTGCCAGTAGTATTCTGGGGGGCATGAACACTGAAGCTTTCTTT. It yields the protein CASSILGGMNTEAFF.

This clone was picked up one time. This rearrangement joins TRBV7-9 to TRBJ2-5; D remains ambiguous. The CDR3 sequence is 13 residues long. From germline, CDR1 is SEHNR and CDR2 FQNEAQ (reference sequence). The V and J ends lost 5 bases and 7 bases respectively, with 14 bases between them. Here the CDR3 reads CASSRQSRWTQYF. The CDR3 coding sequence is TGTGCCAGCAGCCGACAAAGCCGGTGGACCCAGTACTTC.

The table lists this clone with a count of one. Written as DNA, the CDR3 is TGTGCCAGCACTCCTACAGGGGTGAACACTGAAGCTTTCTTT. It is translated as CASTPTGVNTEAFF. The chain couples TRBV6-5 to TRBJ1-1, with 7 bases identical to TRBD1. The CDR3 has 14 amino acids. Germline CDR1 MNHEY, CDR2 SVGAGI. V lost 7 bases, J lost 0 bases, and 5 bases stayed unmatched.

This CDR3 is CASRVSPNYGYTF. The CDR3 DNA reads as TGTGCCAGCAGGGTCTCCCCTAACTATGGCTACACCTTC. The chain uses TRBV6-5 and TRBJ1-2, with D uncertain. V was cut by 6 bases and J by 0 bases, with 8 bases left in between. Germline-derived CDR1 and CDR2 are MNHEY and SVGAGI. The CDR3 extends over 13 amino acids.

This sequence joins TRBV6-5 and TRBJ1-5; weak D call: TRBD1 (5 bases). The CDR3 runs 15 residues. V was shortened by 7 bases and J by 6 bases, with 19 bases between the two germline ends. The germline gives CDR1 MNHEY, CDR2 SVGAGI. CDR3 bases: TGTGCCAGCAACGAGCAGGGTACAATAGGTCAGCCCCAGCATTTT. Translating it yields CASNEQGTIGQPQHF.

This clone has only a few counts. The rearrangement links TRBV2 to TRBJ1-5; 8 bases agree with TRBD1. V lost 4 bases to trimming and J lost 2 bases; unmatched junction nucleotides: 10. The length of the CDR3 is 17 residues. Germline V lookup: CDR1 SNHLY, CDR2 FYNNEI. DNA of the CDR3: TGTGCCAGCAGTGTGGACAGGGAGTATCGGGGCAATCAGCCCCAGCATTTT. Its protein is CASSVDREYRGNQPQHF.

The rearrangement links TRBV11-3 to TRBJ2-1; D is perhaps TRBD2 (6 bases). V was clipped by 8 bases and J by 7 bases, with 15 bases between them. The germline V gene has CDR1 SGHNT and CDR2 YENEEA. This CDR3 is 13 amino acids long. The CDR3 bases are TGTGCCAGCGGGTCGGGAGCAACGAATGAGCAGTTCTTC. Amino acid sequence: CASGSGATNEQFF.